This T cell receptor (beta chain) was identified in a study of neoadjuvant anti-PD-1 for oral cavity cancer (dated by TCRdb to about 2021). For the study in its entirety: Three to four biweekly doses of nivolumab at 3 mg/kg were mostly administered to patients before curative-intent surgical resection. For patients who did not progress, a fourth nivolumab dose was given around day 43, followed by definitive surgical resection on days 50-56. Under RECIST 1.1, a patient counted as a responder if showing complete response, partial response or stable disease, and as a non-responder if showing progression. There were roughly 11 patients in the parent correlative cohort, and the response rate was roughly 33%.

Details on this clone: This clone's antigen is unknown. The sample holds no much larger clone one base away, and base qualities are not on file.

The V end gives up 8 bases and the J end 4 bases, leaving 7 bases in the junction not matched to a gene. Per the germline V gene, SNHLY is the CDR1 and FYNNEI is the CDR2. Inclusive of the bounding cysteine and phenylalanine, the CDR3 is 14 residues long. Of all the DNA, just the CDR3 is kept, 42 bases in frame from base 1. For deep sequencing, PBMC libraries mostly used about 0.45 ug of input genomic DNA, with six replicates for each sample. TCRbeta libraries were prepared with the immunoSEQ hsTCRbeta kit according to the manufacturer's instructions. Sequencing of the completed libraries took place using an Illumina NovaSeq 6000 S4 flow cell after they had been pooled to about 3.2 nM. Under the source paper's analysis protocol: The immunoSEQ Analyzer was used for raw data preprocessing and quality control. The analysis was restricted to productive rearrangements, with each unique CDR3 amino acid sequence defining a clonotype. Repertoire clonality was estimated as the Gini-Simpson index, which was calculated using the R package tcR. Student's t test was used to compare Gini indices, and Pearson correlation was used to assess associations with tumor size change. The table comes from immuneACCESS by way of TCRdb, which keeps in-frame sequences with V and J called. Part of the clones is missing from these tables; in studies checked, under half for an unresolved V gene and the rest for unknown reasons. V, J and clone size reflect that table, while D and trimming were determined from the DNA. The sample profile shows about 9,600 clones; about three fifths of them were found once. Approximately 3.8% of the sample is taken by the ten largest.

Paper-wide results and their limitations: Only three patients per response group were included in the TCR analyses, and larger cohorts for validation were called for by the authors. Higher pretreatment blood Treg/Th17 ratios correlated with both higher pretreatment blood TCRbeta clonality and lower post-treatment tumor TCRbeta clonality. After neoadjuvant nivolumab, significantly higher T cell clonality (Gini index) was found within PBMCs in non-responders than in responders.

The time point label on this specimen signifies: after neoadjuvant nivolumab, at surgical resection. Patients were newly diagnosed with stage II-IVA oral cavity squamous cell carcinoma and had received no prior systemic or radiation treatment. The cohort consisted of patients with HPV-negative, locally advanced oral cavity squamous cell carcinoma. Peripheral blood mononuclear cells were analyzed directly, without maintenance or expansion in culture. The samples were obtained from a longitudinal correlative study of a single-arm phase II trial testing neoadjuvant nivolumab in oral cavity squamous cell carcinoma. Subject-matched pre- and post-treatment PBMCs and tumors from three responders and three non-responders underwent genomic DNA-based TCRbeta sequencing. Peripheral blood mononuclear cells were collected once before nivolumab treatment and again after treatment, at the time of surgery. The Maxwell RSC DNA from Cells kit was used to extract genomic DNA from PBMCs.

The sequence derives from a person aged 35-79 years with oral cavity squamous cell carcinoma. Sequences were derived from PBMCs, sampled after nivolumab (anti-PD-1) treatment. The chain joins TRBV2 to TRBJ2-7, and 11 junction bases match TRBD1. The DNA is TGTGCCAGCGGGGGACAGGGGGGTAAATACGAGCAGTACTTC. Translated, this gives CASGGQGGKYEQYF.